This T cell receptor (beta chain) was recovered during a study of T cell responses to AZD1222 COVID-19 vaccine. Turning to the study itself: Pooling covered second doses at about 4 or about 12 weeks.

General observations from the study: When two AZD1222 doses had been given, Spike-specific TCR breadth and depth rose. The number of AZD1222 recipients seropositive at baseline was only six. The donor group comprised mostly white British people and more females; the analysis possibly underestimated clonal diversity.

Libraries were prepared by immunoSEQ multiplex PCR; TCRdb keeps only in-frame clonotypes and omits some of them. The data contain more than 100,000 clones, about 94% of them singletons. Regarding this clone: Its antigen is unidentified.

The V gene lost 1 base and the J gene lost 3 bases, with 7 bases spanning the gap. The CDR3 length is 13 residues. Germline lookup yields CDR1 SGHDN and CDR2 FVKESK. This receptor was obtained from an adult in good health. The chain combines TRBV14 with TRBJ2-7; D unclear. The sequencing used peripheral blood, collected on day 0 of AZD1222 vaccination. CDR3 DNA: TGTGCCAGCAGCCAAGTTACATTCTACGAGCAGTACTTC. Translated, it gives CASSQVTFYEQYF.